This TCR beta chain derives from a study of blood T cells in healthy people across ages. Sample-barcoded 5' priming and a J-beta primer mix drove a second PCR of roughly 7 to 11 cycles. From each sample, at least 3 million paired-end reads containing CDR3 were obtained. Each CDR3 protein is one row after TCRdb ran MiXCR on the 5' RACE reads. The sample yields roughly 800,000 distinct CDR3 sequences, 40% to 65% seen once. The authors drew approximately 10 milliliters of peripheral blood from each donor. Per sample, a minimum of 6 million PBMCs were isolated. This clonotype was recorded a few times. The CDR3 contains 13 residues. Germline V lookup: CDR1 KGHDR, CDR2 SFDVKD. Trimming took 7 bases from V and 0 from J, leaving 3 bases between them.

The sequenced sample was blood. The clonotype was recovered from an elderly man in good health. The chain links TRBV24-1 to TRBJ2-6; D remains ambiguous. CDR3 sequence reads: CATSGSGANVLTF. CDR3 DNA: TGTGCCACCAGCGGCTCTGGGGCCAACGTCCTGACTTTC.